Each of the 12 T cell receptor beta chains below was sequenced from the same sample in a study of T cells in Graves' hyperthyroidism and ophthalmopathy. Researchers amplified the TCR beta CDR3 regions from RNA transcripts. The TCR CDR3 was amplified in a first-round RT-PCR using the HTBI primer set. TCRdb processed the multiplex PCR reads anew with MiXCR; each CDR3 protein has one entry. This sample has around 600,000 distinct CDR3 sequences, with about 14% found just once. The sequenced sample consisted of blood. Receptors originate from a woman aged 45-65 years with Graves' ophthalmopathy.

The rearrangement links TRBV29-1 to TRBJ2-7; no definite D call. V was trimmed by 7 bases and J by 7 bases, leaving 11 bases between them. The CDR3 has 10 residues. Germline V CDR1 and CDR2: SQVTM, ANQGSEA. The chain's CDR3 is CSARPGEQYF. The DNA of the CDR3 is TGCAGCGCCCGACCCGGGGAGCAGTACTTC.

The table lists this clonotype with a few counts. The chain couples TRBV12-3 or TRBV12-4 to TRBJ2-1; 8 bases are shared with TRBD2. The J segment lost 3 bases and the V segment lost 5 bases, leaving 9 bases of the junction unmatched. There are 16 residues in the CDR3. CDR3 in DNA: TGTGCCAGCAGTACAACGAGCGGGAGTTTCTACAATGAGCAGTTCTTC. Protein sequence: CASSTTSGSFYNEQFF.

The chain combines TRBV27 with TRBJ2-3, with a weak D call TRBD2 (5 bases). Germline lookup yields CDR1 MNHEY and CDR2 SMNVEV (reference sequence). The CDR3 runs 14 residues. V was clipped by 6 bases and J by 3 bases, with 13 bases between them. The CDR3 reads CASRRDTRTDTQYF. Written as DNA, the CDR3 is TGTGCCAGCAGGAGGGATACCCGTACAGATACGCAGTATTTT.

In this sample, this clonotype turned up many times. This chain links TRBV7-2 with TRBJ2-7; D gene unclear. The V gene's germline CDR1 is SGHTA and CDR2 FQGNSA. The CDR3 has 13 residues. V was shortened by 3 bases and J by 3 bases, with 9 bases between the two germline ends. The CDR3 region has the DNA TGTGCCAGCAGCTTCCGTCAGATCTACGAGCAGTACTTC. Amino acid sequence: CASSFRQIYEQYF.

The chain has TRBV7-3 and TRBJ2-1; D might be TRBD2 (5 bases). Germline values: CDR1 SGHTA, CDR2 FQGTGA. V dropped 5 bases and J dropped 7 bases, with 21 bases sitting between them. The CDR3 has 16 residues. As DNA, the CDR3 is TGTGCCAGCAGCCCAGCGGACGCACCCTACGGGAATGAGCAGTTCTTC. Its protein product is CASSPADAPYGNEQFF.

On this clonotype: With a much larger clone just one base away, this may be a read error. This chain joins TRBV14 and TRBJ1-1; D is possibly TRBD1 (5 bases). The CDR3 is 16 amino acids. V lost 4 bases to trimming and J lost 0 bases, with 15 bases between them. The germline gives CDR1 SGHDN, CDR2 FVKESK. This CDR3 reads CASSRERGGMNTEAFF. The CDR3 nucleotides read TGTGCCAGCAGCCGAGAGAGGGGTGGTATGAACACTGAAGCTTTCTTT.

This clonotype was seen repeatedly, ten times or more. The chain recombines TRBV28 with TRBJ2-5; 12 bases map to TRBD2. The CDR3 is made up of 16 amino acids. Unmatched junction bases numbered 6, after V lost 2 bases and J lost 5 bases. The germline gives CDR1 MDHEN, CDR2 SYDVKM. CDR3 residues: CASSLPTSGSKETQYF. CDR3 DNA sequence: TGTGCCAGCAGTTTACCGACTAGCGGGAGTAAGGAGACCCAGTACTTC. The complete variable domain, with remaining parts taken from reference TRBV28 and TRBJ2-5, reads DVKVTQSSRYLVKRTGEKVFLECVQDMDHENMFWYRQDPGLGLRLIYFSYDVKMKEKGDIPEGYSVSREKKERFSLILESASTNQTSMYLCASSLPTSGSKETQYFGPGTRLLVL.

Only a few counts were recorded for this clonotype. This chain connects TRBV19 to TRBJ2-3; TRBD2 matches 12 bases. Germline loops: CDR1 LNHDA, CDR2 SQIVND (reference sequence). Losses at the gene ends were 4 bases for V and 2 bases for J; bases not matched to a gene: 7. This CDR3 is 17 amino acids long. CDR3: CASSTWTSGTYTDTQYF. The CDR3 region has the DNA TGTGCCAGTAGTACCTGGACTAGCGGGACCTACACAGATACGCAGTATTTT.

The chain uses TRBV4-2 and TRBJ1-1, with D unresolved. With 0 bases removed from V and 1 base from J, the gap between germline ends came to 6 bases. CDR1 and CDR2 from the germline V gene are LGHNA and YNFKEQ. This CDR3 contains 14 residues. CDR3 sequence (DNA): TGTGCCAGCAGCCAAGAAATGGGGAACACTGAAGCTTTCTTT. Translation: CASSQEMGNTEAFF.

This clonotype was counted ten times or more. The chain uses TRBV18 and TRBJ1-4, with 7 positions matching TRBD1. CDR1 is KGHSH, CDR2 LQKENI, per germline. Losses at the gene ends were 3 bases for V and 4 bases for J; bases not matched to a gene: 5. The CDR3 contains 15 residues. The CDR3 loop is CASSPRGGLNEKLFF. The CDR3 bases are TGTGCCAGCTCACCGCGAGGGGGCCTTAATGAAAAACTGTTTTTT.

This clonotype was observed a handful of times. The CDR3 is CSASTTDGYTF. CDR3 coding DNA: TGCAGTGCTAGCACTACGGATGGCTACACCTTC. This chain links TRBV20-1 with TRBJ1-2; D remains unclear. Germline assignment: CDR1 DFQATT and CDR2 SNEGSKA (reference sequence). V shed 3 bases and J shed 6 bases, with 8 bases lying between them. The CDR3 sequence is 11 residues long.

The genes are TRBV6-1 and TRBJ2-7; TRBD2 aligns across 7 bases. This CDR3 region has 12 residues. The V gene's germline CDR1 is MNHNS and CDR2 SASEGT. The ends lost 6 bases at V and 9 bases at J; junction bases unmatched: 8. The CDR3 spells CASSAGVLRQYF. The CDR3 bases are TGTGCCAGCAGCGCGGGGGTTCTGAGGCAGTACTTC.